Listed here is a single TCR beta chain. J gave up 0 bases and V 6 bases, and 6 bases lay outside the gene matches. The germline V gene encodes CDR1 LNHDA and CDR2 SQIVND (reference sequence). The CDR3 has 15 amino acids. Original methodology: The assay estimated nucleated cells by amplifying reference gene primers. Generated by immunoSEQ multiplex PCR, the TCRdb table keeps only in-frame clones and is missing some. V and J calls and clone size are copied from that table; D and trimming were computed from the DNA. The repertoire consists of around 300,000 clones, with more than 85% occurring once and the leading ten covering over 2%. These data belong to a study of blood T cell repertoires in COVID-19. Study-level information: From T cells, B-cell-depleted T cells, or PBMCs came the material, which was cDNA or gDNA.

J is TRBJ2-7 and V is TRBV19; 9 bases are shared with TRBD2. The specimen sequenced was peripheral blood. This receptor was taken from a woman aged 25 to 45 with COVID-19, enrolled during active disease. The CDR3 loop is CASSLLGLASYEQYF. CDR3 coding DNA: TGTGCCAGTAGCCTGCTGGGACTAGCCTCCTACGAGCAGTACTTC.